This passage covers 25 T cell receptor beta chains from one sample sequenced in a study of identical twins. TCRdb independently ran MiXCR on the 5' RACE reads; one entry per CDR3 protein. The profile shows some 460,000 distinct CDR3 sequences, 14% of them singletons. Separately, the same data were catalogued under a study of yellow fever vaccine responses in identical twins.

The sequencing input was CD4+ T cells sorted from blood. These receptors were taken from a woman aged 18-29 years in good health.

The table lists this clonotype with many counts. The chain links TRBV2 to TRBJ1-4; 7 positions match TRBD1. Unmatched junction bases numbered 5, after V lost 6 bases and J lost 4 bases. The germline CDR1 and CDR2 sequences are SNHLY and FYNNEI. The CDR3 is 14 residues long. The CDR3 is CASSLGQINEKLFF. As DNA, the CDR3 is TGTGCCAGCAGCTTGGGACAGATTAATGAAAAACTGTTTTTT.

This clonotype was counted only a few times. The chain recombines TRBV12-3 or TRBV12-4 with TRBJ1-1, with 9 positions matching TRBD1. J was trimmed by 6 bases and V by 8 bases; bases with no gene match: 13. The CDR3 runs 15 residues. This CDR3 reads CASRQGGPRIAEAFF. The CDR3 DNA follows: TGTGCCAGCCGACAGGGGGGCCCCCGGATAGCTGAAGCTTTCTTT.

This chain uses TRBV12-5 with TRBJ2-5; tentative D call: TRBD1 (6 bases). This CDR3 has 13 residues. V was shortened by 7 bases and J by 5 bases, with 14 bases between the two germline ends. Germline CDR1 is LGHNT and CDR2 is FRNRAP. Here the CDR3 DNA reads TGTGCTAGTGTCGCGGACAGTACGGAGACCCAGTACTTC. It yields the protein CASVADSTETQYF. Drawing the rest from reference TRBV12-5 and TRBJ2-5, the complete variable domain is DARVTQTPRHKVTEMGQEVTMRCQPILGHNTVFWYRQTMMQGLELLAYFRNRAPLDDSGMPKDRFSAEMPDATLATLKIQPSEPRDSAVYFCASVADSTETQYFGPGTRLLVL.

The chain links TRBV7-2 to TRBJ2-7; 9 bases line up with TRBD2. Germline CDR1 is SGHTA and CDR2 is FQGNSA. The V segment lost 6 bases and the J segment 6 bases; nucleotides outside the gene matches: 12. The CDR3 is made up of 15 amino acids. The CDR3 sequence is CASSPEIGTSPEQYF. The CDR3 DNA follows: TGTGCCAGCAGTCCAGAGATAGGGACTAGCCCCGAGCAGTACTTC.

This clonotype was seen more than once but under ten times. The V call is TRBV20-1, the J call TRBJ2-7, with 7 bases matching TRBD2. Trimming at V came to 6 bases and at J to 1 base, leaving 9 bases not matched to a gene. The CDR3 covers 14 residues. Germline CDR1 DFQATT, CDR2 SNEGSKA (reference sequence). CDR3 DNA: TGCAGTGCCCAAGGTCAGCGGGGTTCCTACGAGCAGTACTTC. This translates into CSAQGQRGSYEQYF.

The CDR3 spells CASRAGTGAYNEQFF. Written as DNA, the CDR3 is TGCGCCAGCAGAGCCGGGACAGGGGCTTACAATGAGCAGTTCTTC. The chain has TRBV5-1 and TRBJ2-1; the match to TRBD1 covers 10 bases. Trimming at V came to 5 bases and at J to 4 bases, leaving 6 bases not matched to a gene. The length of the CDR3 is 15 residues. Germline V lookup: CDR1 SGHRS, CDR2 YFSETQ. The full variable domain, rest sourced from reference TRBV5-1 and TRBJ2-1, is KAGVTQTPRYLIKTRGQQVTLSCSPISGHRSVSWYQQTPGQGLQFLFEYFSETQRNKGNFPGRFSGRQFSNSRSEMNVSTLELGDSALYLCASRAGTGAYNEQFFGPGTRLTVL.

V and J are TRBV30 and TRBJ2-7; a possible D gene is TRBD1 (7 bases). Germline V gives CDR1 GTSNPN, CDR2 SVGIG (reference sequence). The V and J ends lost 0 bases and 4 bases respectively, with 16 bases between them. CDR3 length equals 15 residues. The chain's CDR3 is CAWSVEGASPYEQYF. In DNA form, the CDR3 reads TGTGCCTGGAGTGTGGAGGGGGCCTCACCTTACGAGCAGTACTTC.

The V gene is TRBV6-2 or TRBV6-3, the J gene TRBJ1-1; TRBD1 matches 7 bases. Losses at the gene ends were 5 bases for V and 1 base for J; bases not matched to a gene: 1. This CDR3 comprises 13 residues. In germline, CDR1 is MNHEY, CDR2 SVGEGT. The CDR3 spells CASSNRGNTEAFF. In nucleotides, the CDR3 is TGTGCCAGCAGTAACAGGGGGAACACTGAAGCTTTCTTT.

This clonotype was seen only a few times. This chain joins TRBV7-2 and TRBJ2-7; D not certain. The CDR3 has 12 amino acids. Trimming stripped 1 base from V and 6 bases from J, with 7 bases between. Germline CDR1 is SGHTA and CDR2 is FQGNSA. This CDR3 is CASSLGPSEQYF. The CDR3 region has the DNA TGTGCCAGCAGCTTAGGGCCCTCCGAGCAGTACTTC.

This clonotype has a count of ten or more. The chain couples TRBV5-1 to TRBJ2-5; 11 positions match TRBD1. Germline CDR1 and CDR2: SGHRS and YFSETQ. The CDR3 totals 15 residues. V shed 2 bases and J 1 base; nucleotides not matched to a gene: 1. The CDR3 is CASSFGTGGQETQYF. For the CDR3, the DNA is TGCGCCAGCAGCTTCGGGACAGGGGGCCAAGAGACCCAGTACTTC.

The count of this clonotype is one. The V and J genes are TRBV6-2 or TRBV6-3 and TRBJ1-5; 8 bases align to TRBD1. The junction had 13 bases not matched to a gene; V was cut back by 6 bases and J by 6 bases. The CDR3 is made up of 16 amino acids. Germline values: CDR1 MNHEY, CDR2 SVGEGT. CDR3 bases: TGTGCCAGCAGCACCCAACGGGACAGGTCCGGTCAGCCCCAGCATTTT. Amino acids: CASSTQRDRSGQPQHF.

This rearrangement joins TRBV29-1 to TRBJ1-1; D is unclear. Germline loops: CDR1 SQVTM, CDR2 ANQGSEA. With 3 bases removed from V and 0 bases from J, the gap between germline ends came to 8 bases. This CDR3 is 13 amino acids long. The CDR3 sequence is CSVEGLLNTEAFF. As DNA, the CDR3 is TGCAGCGTTGAGGGTCTTCTGAACACTGAAGCTTTCTTT.

This chain links TRBV3-1 with TRBJ2-7; D is undetermined. Germline CDR1 is LGHDT and CDR2 is YNNKEL (reference sequence). V was clipped by 4 bases and J by 3 bases, with 13 bases between them. The CDR3 sequence is 14 residues long. CDR3 sequence (DNA): TGTGCCAGCAGCCCGGCACCTCTCAGCTACGAGCAGTACTTC. Protein product: CASSPAPLSYEQYF.

V is TRBV9 and J is TRBJ2-5; 9 bases agree with TRBD2. V lost 2 bases, J lost 3 bases, and 5 bases stayed unmatched. CDR3 length: 15 amino acids. Germline CDR1 and CDR2: SGDLS and YYNGEE. CDR3 sequence: CASSVLGGGEETQYF. CDR3 nucleotides: TGTGCCAGCAGCGTGCTAGGCGGGGGGGAAGAGACCCAGTACTTC.

V usage is TRBV12-3 or TRBV12-4 and J usage is TRBJ1-1; 7 bases are shared with TRBD1. Trimming cost V 1 base and J 1 base; bases outside gene matches: 3. The CDR3 spans 15 residues. CDR3 in amino acids: CASSLEGDRNTEAFF. In DNA form, the CDR3 reads TGTGCCAGCAGTTTAGAAGGGGACAGGAACACTGAAGCTTTCTTT.

This clonotype turned up a few times. This sequence joins TRBV6-2 or TRBV6-3 and TRBJ2-7, with TRBD2 identical over 7 bases. V gave up 6 bases and J gave up 4 bases; unmatched junction bases: 12. Germline CDR1 MNHEY, CDR2 SVGEGT. The CDR3 runs to 15 residues. Here the CDR3 DNA reads TGTGCCAGCAGACGCTCGGCGCGGGAGAGGTACGAGCAGTACTTC. Its translation is CASRRSARERYEQYF.

The chain employs TRBV20-1 and TRBJ2-1; the D is unclear. Trimming stripped 3 bases from V and 3 bases from J, with 18 bases between. Germline V gene sequence: CDR1 DFQATT, CDR2 SNEGSKA (reference sequence). This CDR3 region has 16 residues. The CDR3 reads CSASGPARVGYNEQFF. The CDR3 bases are TGCAGTGCTAGTGGTCCCGCTCGAGTGGGCTACAATGAGCAGTTCTTC.

There are a few counts of this clonotype. This chain joins TRBV6-5 and TRBJ2-1; D may correspond to TRBD1 or TRBD2 (5 bases each). The germline V gene has CDR1 MNHEY and CDR2 SVGAGI. The ends were cut back, 8 bases at V and 4 bases at J, with 18 bases in the middle. The CDR3 is 15 amino acids. CDR3 bases: TGTGCCAGCGTTGGGGGTTCATTGGGGTACAATGAGCAGTTCTTC. Its protein is CASVGGSLGYNEQFF.

This clonotype showed up just a few times. CDR3 sequence (DNA): TGTGCCAGCAGCACGACAGGGGGCTACTACGAGCAGTACTTC. Translation gives CASSTTGGYYEQYF. The chain joins TRBV12-3 or TRBV12-4 to TRBJ2-7; 10 bases are shared with TRBD1. V dropped 6 bases and J dropped 3; count of bases not matched to a gene: 5. The CDR3 runs 14 residues.

A few counts support this clonotype. This sequence joins TRBV6-1 and TRBJ2-7, with D perhaps TRBD2 (6 bases). CDR3 length equals 14 residues. Germline loops: CDR1 MNHNS, CDR2 SASEGT. Trimming took off 6 bases at V and 5 bases at J, with 17 bases between the two ends. Here the CDR3 reads CASRRGTFIHEQYF. The DNA of the CDR3 is TGTGCCAGCAGGAGAGGGACTTTTATCCACGAGCAGTACTTC.

V is TRBV5-1 and J is TRBJ1-1, with D unclear. Trimming stripped 1 base from V and 4 bases from J, with 11 bases between. Germline CDR1 is SGHRS and CDR2 is YFSETQ. This CDR3 comprises 14 residues. CDR3 nucleotide sequence: TGCGCCAGCAGCTTGAATGGGGAAAGCACTGAAGCTTTCTTT. Amino acid sequence: CASSLNGESTEAFF.

In its sample, this clonotype was seen many times. This chain joins TRBV12-3 or TRBV12-4 and TRBJ2-7, with D possibly TRBD2 on 5 matching bases. There are 14 residues in the CDR3. Trimming took 4 bases from V and 2 from J, leaving 12 bases between them. The CDR3 region has the DNA TGTGCCAGCAGTTACGCGGGCGGCACCTACGAGCAGTACTTC. Translating it yields CASSYAGGTYEQYF.

V usage is TRBV24-1 and J usage is TRBJ2-5, with a possible D match to TRBD2 (5 bases). CDR1 and CDR2 (germline): KGHDR, SFDVKD. This CDR3 has 11 amino acids. Trimming pared 3 bases from V and 10 bases from J, leaving 8 bases between. The CDR3: CATSDIRGQYF. CDR3 bases: TGTGCCACCAGTGATATTCGGGGCCAGTACTTC.

This clonotype was observed a few times. The CDR3 here is CSCATTSSWGEQYF. As DNA, the CDR3 is TGCAGCTGCGCGACTACTAGCTCCTGGGGGGAGCAGTACTTC. The V and J genes are TRBV29-1 and TRBJ2-7, with D maybe TRBD2 (6 bases). Trimming stripped 8 bases from V and 7 bases from J, with 24 bases between. This CDR3 has 14 residues. CDR1 and CDR2 (germline): SQVTM, ANQGSEA.

This clonotype has only a few counts. This chain connects TRBV20-1 to TRBJ2-7; the match to TRBD1 covers 7 bases. Germline CDR1 reads DFQATT; CDR2 reads SNEGSKA (reference sequence). The ends lost 1 base at V and 7 bases at J; junction bases unmatched: 10. The CDR3 is 14 amino acids. The CDR3 spells CSARVGGQLLEQYF. The CDR3 nucleotides are TGCAGTGCTAGAGTAGGGGGCCAGCTCCTTGAGCAGTACTTC.